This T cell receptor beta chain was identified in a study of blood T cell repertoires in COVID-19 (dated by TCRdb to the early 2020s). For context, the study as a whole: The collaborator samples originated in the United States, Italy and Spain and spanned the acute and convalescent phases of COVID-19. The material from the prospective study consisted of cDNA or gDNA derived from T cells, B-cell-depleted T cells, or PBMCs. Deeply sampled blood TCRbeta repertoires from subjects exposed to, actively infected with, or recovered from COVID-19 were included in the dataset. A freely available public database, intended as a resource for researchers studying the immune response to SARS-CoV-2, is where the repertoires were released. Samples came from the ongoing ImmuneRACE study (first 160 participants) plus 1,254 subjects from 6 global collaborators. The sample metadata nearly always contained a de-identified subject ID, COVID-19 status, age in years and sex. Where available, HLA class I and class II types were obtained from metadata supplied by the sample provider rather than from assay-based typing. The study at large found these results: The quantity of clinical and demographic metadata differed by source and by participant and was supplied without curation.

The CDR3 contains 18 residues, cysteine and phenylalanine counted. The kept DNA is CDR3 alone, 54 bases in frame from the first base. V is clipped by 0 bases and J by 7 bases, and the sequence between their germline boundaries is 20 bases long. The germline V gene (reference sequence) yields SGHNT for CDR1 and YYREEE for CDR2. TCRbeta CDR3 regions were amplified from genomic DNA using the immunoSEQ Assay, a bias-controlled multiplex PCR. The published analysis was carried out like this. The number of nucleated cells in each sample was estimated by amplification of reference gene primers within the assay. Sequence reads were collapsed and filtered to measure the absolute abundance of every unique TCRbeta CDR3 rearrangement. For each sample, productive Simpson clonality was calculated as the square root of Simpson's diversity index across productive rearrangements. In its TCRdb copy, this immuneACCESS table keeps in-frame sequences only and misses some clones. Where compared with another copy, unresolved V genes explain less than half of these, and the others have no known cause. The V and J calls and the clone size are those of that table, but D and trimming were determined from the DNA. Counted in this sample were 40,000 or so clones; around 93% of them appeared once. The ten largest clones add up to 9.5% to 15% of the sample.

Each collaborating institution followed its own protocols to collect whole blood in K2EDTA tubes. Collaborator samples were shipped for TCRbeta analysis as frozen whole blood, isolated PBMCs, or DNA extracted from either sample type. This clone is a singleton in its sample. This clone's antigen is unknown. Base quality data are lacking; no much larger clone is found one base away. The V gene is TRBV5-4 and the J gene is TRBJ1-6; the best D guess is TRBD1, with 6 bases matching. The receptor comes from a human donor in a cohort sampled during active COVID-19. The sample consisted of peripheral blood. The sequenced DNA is TGTGCCAGCAGCTTGGCCATATCGTCCAGGGGTATGAATTCACCCCTCCACTTT. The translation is CASSLAISSRGMNSPLHF.